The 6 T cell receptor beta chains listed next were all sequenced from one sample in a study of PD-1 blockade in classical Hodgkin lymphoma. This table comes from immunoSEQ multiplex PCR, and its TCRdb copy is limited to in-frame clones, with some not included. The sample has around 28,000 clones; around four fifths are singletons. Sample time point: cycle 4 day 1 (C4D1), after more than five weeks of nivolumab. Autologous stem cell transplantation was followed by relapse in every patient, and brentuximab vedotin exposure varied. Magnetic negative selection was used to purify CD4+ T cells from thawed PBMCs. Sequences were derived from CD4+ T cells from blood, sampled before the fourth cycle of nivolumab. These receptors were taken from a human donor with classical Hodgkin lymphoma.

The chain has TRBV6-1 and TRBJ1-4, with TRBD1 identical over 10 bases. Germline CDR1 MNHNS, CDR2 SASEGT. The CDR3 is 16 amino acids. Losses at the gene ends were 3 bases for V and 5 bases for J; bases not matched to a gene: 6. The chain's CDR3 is CASSEGRGQGNEKLFF. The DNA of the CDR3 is TGTGCCAGCAGTGAGGGGAGGGGACAGGGGAATGAAAAACTGTTTTTT.

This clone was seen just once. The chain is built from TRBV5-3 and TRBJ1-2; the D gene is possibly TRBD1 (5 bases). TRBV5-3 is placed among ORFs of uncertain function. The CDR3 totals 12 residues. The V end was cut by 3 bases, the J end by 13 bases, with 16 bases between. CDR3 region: CARSYRDPRATF. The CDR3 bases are TGTGCCAGAAGCTATAGGGACCCGAGGGCCACCTTC.

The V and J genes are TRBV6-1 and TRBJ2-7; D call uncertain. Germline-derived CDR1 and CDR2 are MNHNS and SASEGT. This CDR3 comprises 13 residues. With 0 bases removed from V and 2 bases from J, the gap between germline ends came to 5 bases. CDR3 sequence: CASSEARTYEQYF. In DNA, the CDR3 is TGTGCCAGCAGTGAAGCTCGGACCTACGAGCAGTACTTC.

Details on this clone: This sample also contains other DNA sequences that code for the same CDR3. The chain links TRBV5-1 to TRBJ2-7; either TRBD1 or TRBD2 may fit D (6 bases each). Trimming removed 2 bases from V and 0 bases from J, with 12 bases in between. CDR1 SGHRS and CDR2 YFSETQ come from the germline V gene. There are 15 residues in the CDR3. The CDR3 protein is CASSLGGGVSYEQYF. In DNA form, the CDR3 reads TGCGCCAGCAGCTTAGGGGGAGGTGTCTCCTACGAGCAGTACTTC.

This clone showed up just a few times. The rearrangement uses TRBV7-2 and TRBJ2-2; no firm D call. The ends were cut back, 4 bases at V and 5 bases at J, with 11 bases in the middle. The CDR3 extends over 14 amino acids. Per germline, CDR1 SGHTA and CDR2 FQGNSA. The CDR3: CASSSYSDTGELFF. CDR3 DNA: TGTGCCAGCAGCTCCTACAGCGATACCGGGGAGCTGTTTTTT.

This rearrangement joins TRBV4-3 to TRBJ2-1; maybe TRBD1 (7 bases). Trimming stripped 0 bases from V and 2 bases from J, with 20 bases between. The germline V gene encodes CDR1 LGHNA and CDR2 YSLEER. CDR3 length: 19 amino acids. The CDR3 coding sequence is TGCGCCAGCAGCCAAGATTGGGCCGGGGGACAGACGGCCTACAATGAGCAGTTCTTC. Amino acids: CASSQDWAGGQTAYNEQFF.